Detailed here is one TCR beta chain. The antigen is undetermined. Looked up from germline, CDR1 is SGHTA and CDR2 is FQGNSA. CDR3 length: 15 amino acids. V was trimmed by 5 bases and J by 0 bases, leaving 13 bases between them. This entry belongs to a study of OX40 agonist ivuxolimab in advanced cancers. Study background: Three patients showed partial responses: one hepatocellular carcinoma and two cutaneous melanoma cases. General observations from the study: Among patients with partial responses at 0.1-3.0 mg/kg, clonal expansion was among the lowest. CD4+ and CD8+ T cells in blood underwent clonal expansion by week 6 at 0.1 to 3.0 mg/kg.

Some clones are missing from TCRdb's copy, which holds only in-frame ones; the method was immunoSEQ multiplex PCR. The top ten hold more than 6.5% of the sample, which has 20,000 to 25,000 clones, more than 80% seen once. This receptor was identified in an adult with an advanced solid tumor such as melanoma, head and neck, liver or kidney cancer. The gene calls are TRBV7-2 and TRBJ1-2, with D maybe TRBD1 (6 bases). The input for sequencing was CD4+ or CD8+ T cells sorted from blood, taken in a trial of the OX40 agonist ivuxolimab. The CDR3 DNA reads TGTGCCAGCAGCCCCCTCAGGGGCCCTAACTATGGCTACACCTTC. This gives the protein CASSPLRGPNYGYTF. Supplemented by reference TRBV7-2 and TRBJ1-2, the full variable domain reads GAGVSQSPSNKVTEKGKDVELRCDPISGHTALYWYRQSLGQGLEFLIYFQGNSAPDKSGLPSDRFSAERTGGSVSTLTIQRTQQEDSAVYLCASSPLRGPNYGYTFGSGTRLTVV.